The 14 T cell receptor beta chains reported below all come from one sample, sequenced in a study of blood T cell repertoires in COVID-19. Method: immunoSEQ multiplex PCR; TCRdb's copy keeps in-frame clones and lacks some. The data show roughly 260,000 clones, with roughly nine tenths seen just once and approximately 9.4% held by the top ten. The source material was peripheral blood. The receptors derive from a middle-aged man who had recovered from COVID-19.

The rearrangement joins TRBV15 to TRBJ2-1; D is unresolved. The V end was cut by 6 bases, the J end by 4 bases, with 7 bases between. The CDR3 extends over 12 amino acids. Germline loops: CDR1 LNHNV, CDR2 YYDKDF (reference sequence). As DNA, the CDR3 is TGTGCCACCAGAAACAGTTACAATGAGCAGTTCTTC. It specifies CATRNSYNEQFF.

This rearrangement joins TRBV9 to TRBJ2-5, with 10 bases that match TRBD2. Germline V gene lookup returns CDR1 SGDLS and CDR2 YYNGEE. The trim removed 4 bases at V and 2 bases at J, leaving 8 bases unmatched. There are 16 residues in the CDR3. Here the CDR3 reads CASSPRSGGPQETQYF. As DNA, the CDR3 is TGTGCCAGCAGCCCCCGTAGCGGGGGGCCTCAAGAGACCCAGTACTTC.

The V and J genes are TRBV6-4 and TRBJ2-1; D is perhaps TRBD2 (6 bases). V lost 3 bases, J lost 16 bases, and 19 bases lay in between. The V gene's germline CDR1 is MRHNA and CDR2 SNTAGT. The CDR3 spans 13 residues. In DNA form, the CDR3 reads TGTGCCAGCAGTGATGACCCCGCGGGACGACTTTTCTTC. It is translated as CASSDDPAGRLFF.

This chain joins TRBV7-2 and TRBJ2-2; D might be TRBD2 (6 bases). Between the trimmed V and J ends, which lost 1 base and 4 bases, there was a span of 13 bases. Per the germline V gene, CDR1 is SGHTA and CDR2 is FQGNSA. The CDR3 loop spans 16 amino acids. CDR3 amino acids: CASSLVGGGGTGELFF. The CDR3 coding sequence is TGTGCCAGCAGCTTAGTGGGGGGAGGAGGCACCGGGGAGCTGTTTTTT.

V usage is TRBV7-3 and J usage is TRBJ2-1; 7 nucleotides line up with TRBD2. Germline values: CDR1 SGHTA, CDR2 FQGTGA. The ends lost 3 bases at V and 2 bases at J; junction bases unmatched: 7. The CDR3 length is 16 residues. The CDR3 DNA follows: TGTGCCAGCAGCTTGGGTCCCAGCGGGGCCTACAATGAGCAGTTCTTC. Translated: CASSLGPSGAYNEQFF.

The chain joins TRBV7-2 to TRBJ1-2, with D possibly TRBD1 on 6 matching bases. This CDR3 has 13 residues. The germline V and J ends were trimmed by 3 bases and 7 bases, with 12 bases remaining between them. From germline, CDR1 is SGHTA and CDR2 FQGNSA. The CDR3 loop is CASSFRQDSGYTF. CDR3 sequence (DNA): TGTGCCAGCAGCTTCCGACAGGATAGTGGCTACACCTTC.

Concerning this clone itself: A junction boundary mismatches the germline segment, possibly from a read error. The chain has TRBV7-2 and TRBJ2-7; D might be TRBD1 (6 bases). The germline V gene encodes CDR1 SGHTA and CDR2 FQGNSA. The CDR3 is 14 amino acids. The CDR3: CASSLDRASHEQYF. The CDR3 coding sequence is TGTGCCAGCAGCTTAGACAGGGCCTCCCACGAGCAGTACTTC.

This sequence joins TRBV6-5 and TRBJ1-5, with D possibly matching TRBD1 (5 bases). Deletions cut 7 bases from V and 4 bases from J, with 11 bases between. Per germline, CDR1 MNHEY and CDR2 SVGAGI. The CDR3 has 13 amino acids. CDR3 in amino acids: CASTPGFNQPQHF. In DNA form, the CDR3 reads TGTGCCAGCACCCCAGGGTTTAATCAGCCCCAGCATTTT.

The chain employs TRBV7-2 and TRBJ2-7; 8 bases line up with TRBD2. Germline CDR1 reads SGHTA; CDR2 reads FQGNSA. Trimming took 1 base from V and 6 from J; bases not matched to a gene: 14. CDR3 length: 17 amino acids. The CDR3 region is CASSLGPPGGSSLEQYF. CDR3 bases: TGTGCCAGCAGCTTAGGCCCACCGGGAGGGAGCTCCCTCGAGCAGTACTTC. The complete variable domain, with remaining parts taken from reference TRBV7-2 and TRBJ2-7, reads GAGVSQSPSNKVTEKGKDVELRCDPISGHTALYWYRQSLGQGLEFLIYFQGNSAPDKSGLPSDRFSAERTGGSVSTLTIQRTQQEDSAVYLCASSLGPPGGSSLEQYFGPGTRLTVT.

This chain uses TRBV30 with TRBJ2-7; no firm D call. This CDR3 comprises 13 residues. Germline loops: CDR1 GTSNPN, CDR2 SVGIG (reference sequence). The germline V and J ends were trimmed by 2 bases and 3 bases, with 11 bases remaining between them. The CDR3 protein is CAWSSQNLYEQYF. DNA for the CDR3: TGTGCCTGGAGTTCCCAGAACCTCTACGAGCAGTACTTC.

In regard to this clone: The junction shows a germline mismatch at one end, possibly a read error. This chain connects TRBV6-5 to TRBJ1-2; possible D gene TRBD1, 5 bases. This CDR3 comprises 13 residues. CDR1 and CDR2 (germline): MNHEY, SVGAGI. The CDR3 nucleotides read TGTGCCAGCAGTTATGCGGGGGAAAGCCGGACCTTCTTC. Its protein is CASSYAGESRTFF.

The chain uses TRBV14 and TRBJ1-2; possibly TRBD1 for D (5 bases). The CDR3 runs 16 residues. Trimming shortened V by 0 bases and J by 7 bases, and 18 bases separated the two germline ends. Per the germline V gene, CDR1 is SGHDN and CDR2 is FVKESK. Here the CDR3 DNA reads TGTGCCAGCAGCCAAGAATGGGGCAGCAGTGCCCTTGGCTACACCTTC. Its translation is CASSQEWGSSALGYTF.

In nucleotides, the CDR3 is TGTGCCAGCAGCATCCGGGACTTGACCACAGATACGCAGTATTTT. It specifies CASSIRDLTTDTQYF. The genes are TRBV7-2 and TRBJ2-3; possibly TRBD2 for D (6 bases). The CDR3 sequence is 15 residues long. Looked up from germline, CDR1 is SGHTA and CDR2 is FQGNSA. Trimming pared 5 bases from V and 2 bases from J, leaving 14 bases between.

The genes are TRBV4-1 and TRBJ1-1; TRBD1 agrees at 7 bases. Germline V gene sequence: CDR1 MGHRA, CDR2 YSYEKL. The V gene end was trimmed by 0 bases and the J gene end by 11 bases; junction bases not matched to a gene: 15. The CDR3 contains 16 residues. The CDR3 is CASSQEWGQTLRGAFF. For the CDR3, the DNA is TGCGCCAGCAGCCAAGAGTGGGGACAGACACTAAGAGGGGCTTTCTTT.